This T cell receptor beta chain comes out of a study of T-cell reconstitution after alpha-beta-depleted transplantation in children. General study points: At around two months after transplant, the alpha-beta T cells were reportedly derived from several hundred expanded clones that came from non-depleted graft cells. Some patients' high day-60 TCRbeta diversity was traced to surviving recipient T cells and thymic progenitors.

The CDR3 runs 11 residues. Germline assignment: CDR1 MNHNS and CDR2 SASEGT. V dropped 3 bases and J dropped 8 bases, with 5 bases sitting between them. A remark on this clonotype: Its antigen is as yet unknown.

TCRbeta library preparation incorporated unique molecular identifiers. TCRdb used MiXCR to reprocess the PCR reads, holding one entry per CDR3 protein. This table has 500,000 to 600,000 distinct CDR3 sequences, 20% to 30% appearing once. This TCR was recovered from a boy younger than two with Wiskott-Aldrich syndrome, due to receive a stem cell transplant. Here the sequenced sample was PBMCs, taken before TCRalphabeta/CD19-depleted stem cell transplant. V usage is TRBV6-1 and J usage is TRBJ2-1; no definite D call. The CDR3 DNA reads as TGTGCCAGCAGTGAGGGATATGAGCAGTTCTTC. Amino acids: CASSEGYEQFF.